One sample yielded the 5 T cell receptor beta chains listed below, sequenced in a study of shared clonotypes between healthy human individuals. Generated by immunoSEQ multiplex PCR, the TCRdb table keeps only in-frame clones and is missing some. The sample gives some 1,600,000 clones, about 98% of which show up once; about 0.45% is in the top ten. Sequencing was carried out using naive CD4+ T cells sorted from blood. Subset described: CD45RA+ positively selected. Receptors originate from a man aged 25 to 40 in good health.

The rearrangement uses TRBV10-3 and TRBJ2-7, with D hard to call. This CDR3 is 13 amino acids long. Trimming pared 3 bases from V and 7 bases from J, leaving 13 bases between. The germline gives CDR1 ENHRY, CDR2 SYGVKD. The CDR3 sequence: CAISDPVSGEQYF. CDR3 nucleotides: TGTGCCATCAGTGACCCGGTGTCCGGGGAGCAGTACTTC.

This clone was picked up one time. The chain recombines TRBV10-3 with TRBJ1-2, with no clear D. V was trimmed by 0 bases and J by 2 bases, leaving 13 bases between them. The CDR3 is made up of 16 amino acids. From germline, CDR1 is ENHRY and CDR2 SYGVKD. The CDR3, as DNA: TGTGCCATCAGTGAGTCGAATTCGGGTACCAACTATGGCTACACCTTC. Amino acids: CAISESNSGTNYGYTF.

On this clone itself: The same CDR3 is also encoded by other DNA sequences in this sample. The chain employs TRBV9 and TRBJ2-1, with 13 nucleotides matching TRBD2. V shed 3 bases and J 6 bases; nucleotides not matched to a gene: 0. The CDR3 sequence is 14 residues long. Germline values: CDR1 SGDLS, CDR2 YYNGEE. The CDR3 DNA reads as TGTGCCAGCAGCGGGACTAGCGGGAGCAATGAGCAGTTCTTC. It translates to CASSGTSGSNEQFF. Filled out from reference TRBV9 and TRBJ2-1, the complete variable domain reads DSGVTQTPKHLITATGQRVTLRCSPRSGDLSVYWYQQSLDQGLQFLIQYYNGEERAKGNILERFSAQQFPDLHSELNLSSLELGDSALYFCASSGTSGSNEQFFGPGTRLTVL.

This sequence joins TRBV7-2 and TRBJ2-4; tentative D call: TRBD1 (6 bases). CDR1 and CDR2 (germline): SGHTA, FQGNSA. V lost 8 bases to trimming and J lost 0 bases, with 8 bases between them. There are 13 residues in the CDR3. The chain's CDR3 is CASGQLAKNIQYF. The CDR3, as DNA: TGTGCCAGCGGACAGTTAGCCAAAAACATTCAGTACTTC.

The chain carries TRBV7-4 and TRBJ2-7; 8 nucleotides line up with TRBD1. Germline loops: CDR1 SGHVT, CDR2 SQSDAQ. This CDR3 is 17 amino acids long. V shed 2 bases, J shed 1 base, and the junction held 10 bases outside the gene matches. CDR3 protein: CASSLRELWDRSYEQYF. CDR3 coding DNA: TGTGCCAGCAGCTTAAGAGAGCTGTGGGACAGGTCCTACGAGCAGTACTTC.